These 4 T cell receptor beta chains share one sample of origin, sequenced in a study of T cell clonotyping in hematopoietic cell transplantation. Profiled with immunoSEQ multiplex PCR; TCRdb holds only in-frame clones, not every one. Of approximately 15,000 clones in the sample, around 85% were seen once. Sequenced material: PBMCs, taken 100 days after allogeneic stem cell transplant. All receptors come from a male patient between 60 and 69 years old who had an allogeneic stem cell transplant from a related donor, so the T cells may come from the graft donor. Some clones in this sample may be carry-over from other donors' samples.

The CDR3 loop reads CASSSTNQPQHF. CDR3 sequence (DNA): TGTGCCAGCAGTTCCACTAATCAGCCCCAGCATTTT. The V and J genes are TRBV28 and TRBJ1-5, with no clear D. The ends were cut back, 4 bases at V and 4 bases at J, with 5 bases in the middle. The CDR3 covers 12 residues. The germline CDR1 and CDR2 sequences are MDHEN and SYDVKM.

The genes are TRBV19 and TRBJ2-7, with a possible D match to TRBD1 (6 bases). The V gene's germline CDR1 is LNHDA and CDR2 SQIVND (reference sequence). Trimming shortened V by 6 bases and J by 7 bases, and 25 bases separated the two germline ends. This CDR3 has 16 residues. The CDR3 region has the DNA TGTGCCAGTAGGCCAGAGGGTGGACAGCCCACTAAAGAGCAGTACTTC. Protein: CASRPEGGQPTKEQYF.

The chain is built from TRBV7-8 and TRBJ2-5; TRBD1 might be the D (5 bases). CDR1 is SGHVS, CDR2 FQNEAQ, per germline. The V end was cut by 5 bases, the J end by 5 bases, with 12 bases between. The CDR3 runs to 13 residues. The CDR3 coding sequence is TGTGCCAGCAGCCCAGGGTTCCAGGAGACCCAGTACTTC. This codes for CASSPGFQETQYF.

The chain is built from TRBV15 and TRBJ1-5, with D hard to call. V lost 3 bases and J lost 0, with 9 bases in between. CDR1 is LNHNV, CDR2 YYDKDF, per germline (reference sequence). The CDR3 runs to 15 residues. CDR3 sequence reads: CATSRVGNSNQPQHF. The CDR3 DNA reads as TGTGCCACCAGCAGGGTGGGGAATAGCAATCAGCCCCAGCATTTT. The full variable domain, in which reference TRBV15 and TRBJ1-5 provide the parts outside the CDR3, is DAMVIQNPRYQVTQFGKPVTLSCSQTLNHNVMYWYQQKSSQAPKLLFHYYDKDFNNEADTPDNFQSRRPNTSFCFLDIRSPGLGDTAMYLCATSRVGNSNQPQHFGDGTRLSIL.